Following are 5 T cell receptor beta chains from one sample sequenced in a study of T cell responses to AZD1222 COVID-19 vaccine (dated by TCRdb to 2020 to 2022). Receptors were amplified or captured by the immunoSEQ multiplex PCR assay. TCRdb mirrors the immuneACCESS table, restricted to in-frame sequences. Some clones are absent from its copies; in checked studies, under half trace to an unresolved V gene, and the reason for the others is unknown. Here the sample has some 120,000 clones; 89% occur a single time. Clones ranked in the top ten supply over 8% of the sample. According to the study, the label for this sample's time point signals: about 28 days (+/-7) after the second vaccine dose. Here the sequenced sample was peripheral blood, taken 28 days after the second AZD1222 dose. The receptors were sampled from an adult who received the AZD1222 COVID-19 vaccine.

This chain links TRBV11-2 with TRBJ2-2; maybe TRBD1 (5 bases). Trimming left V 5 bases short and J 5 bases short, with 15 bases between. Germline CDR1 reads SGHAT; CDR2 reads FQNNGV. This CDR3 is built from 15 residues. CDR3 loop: CASSPWAGPTGELFF. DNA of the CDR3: TGTGCCAGCAGCCCCTGGGCAGGGCCTACCGGGGAGCTGTTTTTT. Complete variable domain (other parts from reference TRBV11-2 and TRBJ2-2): EAGVAQSPRYKIIEKRQSVAFWCNPISGHATLYWYQQILGQGPKLLIQFQNNGVVDDSQLPKDRFSAERLKGVDSTLKIQPAKLEDSAVYLCASSPWAGPTGELFFGEGSRLTVL.

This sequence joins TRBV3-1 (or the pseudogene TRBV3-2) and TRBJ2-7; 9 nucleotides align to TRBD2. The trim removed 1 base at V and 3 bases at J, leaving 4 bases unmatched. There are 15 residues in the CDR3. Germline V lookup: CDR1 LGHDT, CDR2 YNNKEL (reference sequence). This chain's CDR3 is CASSQGASGDYEQYF. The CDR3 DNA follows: TGTGCCAGCAGCCAAGGGGCTAGCGGGGACTACGAGCAGTACTTC.

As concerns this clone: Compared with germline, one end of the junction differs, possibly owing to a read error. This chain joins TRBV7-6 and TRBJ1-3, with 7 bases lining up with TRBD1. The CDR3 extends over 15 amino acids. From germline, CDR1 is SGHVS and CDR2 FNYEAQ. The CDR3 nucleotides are TGTGCCAGCAGCTTAGCGTCTAGTCCCGGGGACAGAGTCCACTTT. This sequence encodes CASSLASSPGDRVHF. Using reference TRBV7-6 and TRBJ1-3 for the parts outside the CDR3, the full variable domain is GAGVSQSPRYKVTKRGQDVALRCDPISGHVSLYWYRQALGQGPEFLTYFNYEAQQDKSGLPNDRFSAERPEGSISTLTIQRTEQRDSAMYRCASSLASSPGDRVHFGEGSWLTVV.

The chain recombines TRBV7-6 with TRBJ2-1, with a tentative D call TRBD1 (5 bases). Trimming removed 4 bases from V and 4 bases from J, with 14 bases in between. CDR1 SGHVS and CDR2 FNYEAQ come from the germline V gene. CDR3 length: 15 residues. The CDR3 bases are TGTGCCAGCAGCTCCCAGGGCCCAGAATACAATGAGCAGTTCTTC. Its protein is CASSSQGPEYNEQFF.

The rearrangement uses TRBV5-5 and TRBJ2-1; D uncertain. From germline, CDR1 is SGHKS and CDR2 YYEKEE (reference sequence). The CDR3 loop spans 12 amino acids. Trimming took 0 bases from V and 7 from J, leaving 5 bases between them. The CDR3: CASSLGVNEQFF. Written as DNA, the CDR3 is TGTGCCAGCAGCTTGGGAGTTAATGAGCAGTTCTTC.